The 23 T cell receptor beta chains reported below all come from one sample, sequenced in a study of T cells in localized non-small cell lung cancer. Data came from immunoSEQ multiplex PCR; TCRdb stores just in-frame clones and leaves some out. The sample holds 3,500 to 5,000 clones; about 25% are singletons and the top ten take roughly 8.7%. The sample here was lung tumor tissue, taken before any cancer treatment. These receptors were obtained from an older male donor with stage I lung adenocarcinoma.

The genes are TRBV25-1 and TRBJ2-1, with a tentative D call TRBD2 (5 bases). CDR3 length: 15 amino acids. Germline CDR1 MGHDK, CDR2 SYGVNS. Trimming removed 3 bases from V and 0 bases from J, with 9 bases in between. The CDR3 nucleotides are TGTGCCAGCAGTGAGCGGGTTAGCTCCTACAATGAGCAGTTCTTC. Protein sequence: CASSERVSSYNEQFF.

V is TRBV30 and J is TRBJ2-3; tentatively, D is TRBD1 (6 bases). V was shortened by 2 bases and J by 3 bases, with 18 bases between the two germline ends. Germline values: CDR1 GTSNPN, CDR2 SVGIG (reference sequence). The CDR3 totals 16 residues. The DNA for the CDR3 is TGTGCCTGGAGTAGGATCAGGGGTTCGGTGACAGATACGCAGTATTTT. It is translated as CAWSRIRGSVTDTQYF.

In nucleotides, the CDR3 is TGTGCCAGTAGTAGGGACAACCAAGAGACCCAGTACTTC. Amino acid sequence: CASSRDNQETQYF. The rearrangement links TRBV19 to TRBJ2-5; possible D gene TRBD1, 6 bases. Germline V gives CDR1 LNHDA, CDR2 SQIVND (reference sequence). V lost 4 bases to trimming and J lost 0 bases, with 6 bases between them. The CDR3 spans 13 residues. The full variable domain, in which reference TRBV19 and TRBJ2-5 provide the parts outside the CDR3, is DGGITQSPKYLFRKEGQNVTLSCEQNLNHDAMYWYRQDPGQGLRLIYYSQIVNDFQKGDIAEGYSVSREKKESFPLTVTSAQKNPTAFYLCASSRDNQETQYFGPGTRLLVL.

The J gene is TRBJ2-1, the V gene TRBV5-1, with D possibly TRBD2 on 6 matching bases. CDR1 and CDR2 from the germline V gene are SGHRS and YFSETQ. This CDR3 has 16 amino acids. V lost 2 bases and J 1 base, leaving 13 bases between the germline ends. DNA of the CDR3: TGCGCCAGCAGCTTTCTGGGGGGAATGTCCTACAATGAGCAGTTCTTC. It specifies CASSFLGGMSYNEQFF. The full variable domain, its missing parts supplied by reference TRBV5-1 and TRBJ2-1, is KAGVTQTPRYLIKTRGQQVTLSCSPISGHRSVSWYQQTPGQGLQFLFEYFSETQRNKGNFPGRFSGRQFSNSRSEMNVSTLELGDSALYLCASSFLGGMSYNEQFFGPGTRLTVL.

By sample fraction, this clone is medium-sized. The chain employs TRBV6-8 and TRBJ1-6; 8 bases agree with TRBD1. The CDR3 spans 16 residues. Trimming cost V 6 bases and J 6 bases; bases outside gene matches: 10. Germline-derived CDR1 and CDR2 are MNHGY and SAAAGT. The CDR3 DNA sequence: TGTGCCAGCAGACTATCGACAGGGGCTTTTAATTCACCCCTCCACTTT. The encoded protein is CASRLSTGAFNSPLHF.

This clone was counted between two and nine times. In nucleotides, the CDR3 is TGTGCCAGCACCCCCTGGAAGGATAATTACTATGGCTACACCTTC. Translated, it gives CASTPWKDNYYGYTF. The chain links TRBV12-5 to TRBJ1-2, with D unresolved. CDR1 and CDR2 from the germline V gene are LGHNT and FRNRAP. This CDR3 spans 15 amino acids.

The sample holds one count of this clone. Written as DNA, the CDR3 is TGCGCCAGCAGCCTCCTGGGGACCTGGGACACTGAAGCTTTCTTT. This translates into CASSLLGTWDTEAFF. The gene calls are TRBV5-1 and TRBJ1-1; TRBD1 is a possible D gene (5 bases). This CDR3 is 15 amino acids long. CDR1 is SGHRS, CDR2 YFSETQ, per germline. The V and J ends lost 4 bases and 3 bases respectively, with 16 bases between them.

This clone was recorded only once. V is TRBV19 and J is TRBJ2-3; D not resolved. Germline assignment: CDR1 LNHDA and CDR2 SQIVND (reference sequence). V was trimmed by 3 bases and J by 3 bases, leaving 13 bases between them. The CDR3 spans 15 residues. The CDR3 DNA reads TGTGCCAGTAGTATCTCCCTTAGTCCGACAGATACGCAGTATTTT. Residues: CASSISLSPTDTQYF.

J is TRBJ2-1 and V is TRBV29-1; 7 nucleotides match TRBD2. This CDR3 is 16 amino acids long. V was pared by 7 bases and J by 0 bases, with 12 bases of the junction left unmatched. Germline V gives CDR1 SQVTM, CDR2 ANQGSEA. CDR3 protein: CSAGGGVGNSYNEQFF. In DNA, the CDR3 is TGCAGCGCCGGTGGGGGGGTAGGAAACTCCTACAATGAGCAGTTCTTC.

By its share, this clone is medium-sized. The CDR3 here is CASSLDGGGTYQPQHF. The CDR3 bases are TGTGCCAGCAGCTTGGACGGAGGGGGAACTTATCAGCCCCAGCATTTT. V is TRBV11-3 and J is TRBJ1-5; TRBD1 is a possible D gene (6 bases). The CDR3 sequence is 16 residues long. CDR1 is SGHNT and CDR2 is YENEEA in the germline V gene. V lost 3 bases, J lost 5 bases, and 17 bases lay in between. Drawing the rest from reference TRBV11-3 and TRBJ1-5, the complete variable domain is EAGVVQSPRYKIIEKKQPVAFWCNPISGHNTLYWYLQNLGQGPELLIRYENEEAVDDSQLPKDRFSAERLKGVDSTLKIQPAELGDSAVYLCASSLDGGGTYQPQHFGDGTRLSIL.

The V and J genes are TRBV12-5 and TRBJ1-6, with D unclear. Looked up from germline, CDR1 is LGHNT and CDR2 is FRNRAP. The CDR3 length is 15 residues. The V and J ends lost 5 bases and 8 bases respectively, with 16 bases between them. CDR3 in amino acids: CASGPGPFGDSPLHF. DNA for the CDR3: TGTGCTAGTGGTCCGGGCCCGTTTGGCGATTCACCCCTCCACTTT.

V usage is TRBV19 and J usage is TRBJ2-3; 7 bases align to TRBD2. This CDR3 spans 15 amino acids. Per germline, CDR1 LNHDA and CDR2 SQIVND (reference sequence). The V and J ends lost 5 bases and 3 bases, in that order; junction bases with no gene match: 8. CDR3 sequence reads: CASSPFGLGTDTQYF. The CDR3 DNA reads TGTGCCAGTAGTCCTTTTGGACTAGGAACAGATACGCAGTATTTT. The full variable domain, its missing parts supplied by reference TRBV19 and TRBJ2-3, is DGGITQSPKYLFRKEGQNVTLSCEQNLNHDAMYWYRQDPGQGLRLIYYSQIVNDFQKGDIAEGYSVSREKKESFPLTVTSAQKNPTAFYLCASSPFGLGTDTQYFGPGTRLTVL.

The chain joins TRBV6-8 to TRBJ1-4; D is perhaps TRBD1 (5 bases). Trimming took 6 bases from V and 8 from J, leaving 19 bases between them. The CDR3 extends over 15 amino acids. Germline assignment: CDR1 MNHGY and CDR2 SAAAGT. The CDR3 protein is CASRPRVTEGEKLFF. For the CDR3, the DNA is TGTGCCAGCAGACCGAGGGTGACAGAAGGGGAAAAACTGTTTTTT.

The rearrangement joins TRBV11-3 to TRBJ2-7, with a weak D call TRBD1 (5 bases). Trimming removed 3 bases from V and 0 bases from J, with 18 bases in between. The CDR3 totals 17 residues. Germline V gene lookup returns CDR1 SGHNT and CDR2 YENEEA. The DNA of the CDR3 is TGTGCCAGCAGCTTGGTCCTTGGGGCTTCGAGCTCCTACGAGCAGTACTTC. Its translation: CASSLVLGASSSYEQYF.

This clone occurred a few times. The chain recombines TRBV4-1 with TRBJ1-5, with D unresolved. Germline values: CDR1 MGHRA, CDR2 YSYEKL. The CDR3 is 13 residues long. The V and J ends lost 4 bases and 7 bases respectively, with 11 bases between them. The CDR3 DNA is TGCGCCAGCAGCCCTAGAGAGGAACAGCCCCAGCATTTT. Translating gives CASSPREEQPQHF.

The chain has TRBV11-3 and TRBJ1-1; unclear D gene. Trimming pared 4 bases from V and 5 bases from J, leaving 14 bases between. Germline V gene lookup returns CDR1 SGHNT and CDR2 YENEEA. This CDR3 is built from 14 residues. The CDR3 protein is CASSSDGRSTEAFF. The DNA for the CDR3 is TGTGCCAGCAGCTCGGATGGACGGTCGACTGAAGCTTTCTTT.

This clone was seen a handful of times. The chain employs TRBV9 and TRBJ2-7; 9 nucleotides align to TRBD1. The trim removed 4 bases at V and 6 bases at J, leaving 2 bases unmatched. This CDR3 contains 12 residues. The germline V gene encodes CDR1 SGDLS and CDR2 YYNGEE. CDR3: CASSSDRGEQYF. The CDR3, as DNA: TGTGCCAGCAGCTCGGACAGGGGCGAGCAGTACTTC.

This clone counts as large. This chain links TRBV28 with TRBJ1-2, with D unclear. Looked up from germline, CDR1 is MDHEN and CDR2 is SYDVKM. The CDR3 loop spans 14 amino acids. V gave up 6 bases and J gave up 2 bases, with 13 bases separating them. The CDR3 DNA reads as TGTGCCAGCAGCTCCTCCCCTCTAAACTATGGCTACACCTTC. Amino acid sequence: CASSSSPLNYGYTF.

The chain carries TRBV30 and TRBJ1-3; 7 bases line up with TRBD1. The CDR3 runs 15 residues. V lost 3 bases, J lost 0 bases, and 5 bases stayed unmatched. Germline lookup yields CDR1 GTSNPN and CDR2 SVGIG (reference sequence). The CDR3 DNA sequence: TGTGCCTGGAGCCTCAGGGGGAACTCTGGAAACACCATATATTTT. Its protein is CAWSLRGNSGNTIYF. Looking up the rest from reference TRBV30 and TRBJ1-3 gives the full variable domain: SQTIHQWPATLVQPVGSPLSLECTVEGTSNPNLYWYRQAAGRGLQLLFYSVGIGQISSEVPQNLSASRPQDRQFILSSKKLLLSDSGFYLCAWSLRGNSGNTIYFGEGSWLTVV.

The CDR3 sequence: CASRQGRERVAGELFF. CDR3 sequence (DNA): TGTGCCAGCCGGCAGGGGAGGGAAAGGGTCGCCGGGGAGCTGTTTTTT. The rearrangement links TRBV6-8 to TRBJ2-2; D is possibly TRBD2 (7 bases). The ends were cut back, 8 bases at V and 6 bases at J, with 22 bases in the middle. The germline V gene has CDR1 MNHGY and CDR2 SAAAGT. The CDR3 is made up of 16 amino acids.

This clone has just a few counts. The chain carries TRBV11-3 and TRBJ2-2, with D possibly matching TRBD1 (6 bases). Germline V gene sequence: CDR1 SGHNT, CDR2 YENEEA. V lost 3 bases to trimming and J lost 1 base, with 9 bases between them. The CDR3 is made up of 15 amino acids. In DNA form, the CDR3 reads TGTGCCAGCAGCTTGCCGACAGGGAACACCGGGGAGCTGTTTTTT. Its translation: CASSLPTGNTGELFF.

This chain connects TRBV5-1 to TRBJ2-6; possible D gene TRBD1, 6 bases. Per the germline V gene, CDR1 is SGHRS and CDR2 is YFSETQ. The V gene lost 3 bases and the J gene lost 0 bases, with 13 bases spanning the gap. This CDR3 is 17 amino acids long. The CDR3 sequence is CASSWTAPTSGANVLTF. CDR3 sequence (DNA): TGCGCCAGCAGCTGGACAGCCCCCACCTCTGGGGCCAACGTCCTGACTTTC.

This clone was found a few times. The CDR3 DNA follows: TGTGCCAGTGGGACACCGTCAACTAATGAAAAACTGTTTTTT. Protein sequence: CASGTPSTNEKLFF. This chain uses TRBV19 with TRBJ1-4; possibly TRBD1 for D (6 bases). Trimming took off 8 bases at V and 0 bases at J, with 10 bases between the two ends. Germline V gene sequence: CDR1 LNHDA, CDR2 SQIVND (reference sequence). The CDR3 has 14 amino acids.